The entry below gives a single T cell receptor (beta chain) sequence along with its context. These data originate in a study of blood T cell repertoires in COVID-19. Study-wide context: PBMCs, B-cell-depleted T cells, or T cells provided the cDNA or gDNA that made up the material.

Study processing details: Estimates of nucleated cell counts were drawn from the amplification of reference gene primers. Only in-frame clones appear in the TCRdb table, and some are missing; sequencing was by immunoSEQ multiplex PCR. The D gene and trimming were derived from the DNA, and the V and J assignments and clone size from that table. The sample records 300,000 to 400,000 clones, more than 75% being singletons. Trimming removed 5 bases from V and 3 bases from J; junction bases left unmatched: 19. Germline values: CDR1 MRHNA, CDR2 SNTAGT. CDR3 length: 18 amino acids. This sequence originates from a woman aged 45 to 65 with active or convalescent COVID-19. This chain uses TRBV6-4 with TRBJ2-7; TRBD1 matches 7 bases. The sample was peripheral blood. CDR3 coding DNA: TGTGCCAGCAGTCGGGGAGACAGGGCCCGCTGTCCCCTCTACGAGCAGTACTTC. The encoded protein is CASSRGDRARCPLYEQYF.